This T cell receptor (beta chain) emerged from a study of T cells in narcolepsy. This CDR3 has 14 residues. Per the germline V gene, CDR1 is SGHVS and CDR2 is FQNEAQ. Between the trimmed V and J ends, which lost 9 bases and 4 bases, there was a span of 16 bases. This clone was counted between two and nine times. In the same sample, other DNA sequences code for this CDR3. The table came from immunoSEQ multiplex PCR; TCRdb's copy has only in-frame clones and leaves some out. The sample carries over 30,000 clones, about 85% recorded once. The specimen sequenced was CD45RA- memory CD4+ T cells from PBMCs. V usage is TRBV7-8 and J usage is TRBJ2-1; perhaps TRBD1 as D (5 bases). The sequence came from a human donor with narcolepsy. The CDR3 nucleotides read TGTGCCAGTCACGACAGTGGAGATTACAATGAGCAGTTCTTC. The encoded protein is CASHDSGDYNEQFF.